This T cell receptor (beta chain) was documented in a study of T cells in Graves' hyperthyroidism and ophthalmopathy. Findings of the study overall: Stable hyperthyroidism and ophthalmopathy were separated using 13 V-J signatures.

This clonotype occurred many times. The antigen is undetermined. Germline loops: CDR1 SGHRS, CDR2 YFSETQ. The CDR3 contains 16 residues. V lost 2 bases and J lost 2, with 17 bases in between. Patients were excluded for uncontrolled infection, other autoimmune disease, pregnancy or lactation. TCR beta CDR3 sequences were amplified from RNA transcripts. HTBI primers were employed in a first-round RT-PCR of the TCR CDR3. In TCRdb, the multiplex PCR reads were re-called with MiXCR into one record per CDR3 protein. The data show 600,000 to 800,000 distinct CDR3 sequences, 30% to 40% seen once. This TCR came from a woman between 40 and 50 years old with Graves' hyperthyroidism. The sequenced material came from blood. The V and J genes are TRBV5-1 and TRBJ2-7; possible D gene TRBD1, 6 bases. The CDR3 region is CASSLPTGTITYEQYF. The CDR3 DNA is TGCGCCAGCAGCTTACCAACAGGGACGATCACCTACGAGCAGTACTTC.